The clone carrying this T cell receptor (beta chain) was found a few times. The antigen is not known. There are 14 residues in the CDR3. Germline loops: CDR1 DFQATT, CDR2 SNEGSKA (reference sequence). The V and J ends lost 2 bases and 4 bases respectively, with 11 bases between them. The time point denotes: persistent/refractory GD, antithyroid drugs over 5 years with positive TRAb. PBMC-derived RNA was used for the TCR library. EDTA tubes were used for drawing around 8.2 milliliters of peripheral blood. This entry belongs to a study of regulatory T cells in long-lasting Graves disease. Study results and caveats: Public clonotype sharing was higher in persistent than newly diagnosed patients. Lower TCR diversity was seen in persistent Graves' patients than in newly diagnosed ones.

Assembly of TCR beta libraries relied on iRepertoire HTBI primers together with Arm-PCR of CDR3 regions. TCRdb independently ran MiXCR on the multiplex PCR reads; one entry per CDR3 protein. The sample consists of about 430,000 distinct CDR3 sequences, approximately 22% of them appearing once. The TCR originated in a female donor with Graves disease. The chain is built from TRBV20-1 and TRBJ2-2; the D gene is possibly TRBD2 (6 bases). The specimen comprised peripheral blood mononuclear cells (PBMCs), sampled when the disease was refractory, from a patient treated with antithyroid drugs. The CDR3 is CSARTSSITGELFF. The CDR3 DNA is TGCAGTGCTAGAACTAGCTCTATCACCGGGGAGCTGTTTTTT.